Each of the 2 T cell receptor beta chains below was sequenced from the same sample in a study of blood T cell repertoires in COVID-19. Some clones are missing from TCRdb's copy, which holds only in-frame ones; the method was immunoSEQ multiplex PCR. The table lists roughly 320,000 clones, 70% to 90% of them singletons. Sequenced sample: PBMCs or T cells enriched from blood (not recorded which). The receptors were gathered from a man between 25 and 39 years old who had recovered from COVID-19.

This chain connects TRBV30 to TRBJ2-7, with 7 bases aligning to TRBD1. The J segment lost 4 bases and the V segment lost 4 bases, leaving 7 bases of the junction unmatched. Germline CDR1 GTSNPN, CDR2 SVGIG (reference sequence). CDR3 length equals 13 residues. CDR3 region: CAWTRTRGYEQYF. The DNA for the CDR3 is TGTGCCTGGACTCGGACCAGGGGGTACGAGCAGTACTTC.

V gene TRBV5-4 combines with J gene TRBJ2-7; 9 bases map to TRBD2. The CDR3 is 14 residues long. Losses at the gene ends were 5 bases for V and 2 bases for J; bases not matched to a gene: 5. Germline V gene sequence: CDR1 SGHNT, CDR2 YYREEE (reference sequence). The CDR3 is CASREGLAAYEQYF. The CDR3 DNA reads TGTGCCAGCAGGGAGGGACTAGCAGCCTACGAGCAGTACTTC.